These 12 T cell receptor beta chains were all obtained from the same sample, sequenced in a study of T cell responses to AZD1222 COVID-19 vaccine. Measured with immunoSEQ multiplex PCR; TCRdb has only the in-frame clones, and not every one. The sample carries around 45,000 clones, around 80% recorded once. The specimen was peripheral blood, collected 28 days after the second dose of the MenACWY control vaccine. The receptors come from an adult who received the MenACWY meningococcal vaccine as a control.

V usage is TRBV7-9 and J usage is TRBJ1-1; the match to TRBD1 covers 8 bases. The CDR3 loop spans 15 amino acids. J gave up 5 bases and V 6 bases, and 11 bases lay outside the gene matches. The germline V gene has CDR1 SEHNR and CDR2 FQNEAQ (reference sequence). CDR3 protein: CASSYPRTGQTEAFF. The CDR3 nucleotides are TGTGCCAGCAGTTATCCCAGGACAGGGCAGACTGAAGCTTTCTTT.

The genes are TRBV7-2 and TRBJ1-1; 9 nucleotides align to TRBD1. Germline CDR1 SGHTA, CDR2 FQGNSA. The CDR3 has 14 amino acids. J lost 3 bases, V lost 5 bases, and 4 bases had no gene match. The CDR3 bases are TGTGCCAGCAGCGCCGGACAGGGGTACACTGAAGCTTTCTTT. Amino acids: CASSAGQGYTEAFF.

V and J are TRBV5-4 and TRBJ2-3; possible D gene TRBD2, 6 bases. Germline loops: CDR1 SGHNT, CDR2 YYREEE (reference sequence). CDR3 length: 14 amino acids. This CDR3 reads CAASSGHGRDTQYF. CDR3 bases: TGTGCAGCAAGTTCGGGGCACGGGAGAGATACGCAGTATTTT.

This clone has more than one count but fewer than ten. The chain has TRBV5-4 and TRBJ2-1; 10 nucleotides line up with TRBD2. CDR3 length: 19 amino acids. Unmatched junction bases numbered 12, after V lost 0 bases and J lost 3 bases. Germline V lookup: CDR1 SGHNT, CDR2 YYREEE (reference sequence). The CDR3 region has the DNA TGTGCCAGCAGCTTGGGCGGGGTAGCGGGAGGTGGGCGCTACAATGAGCAGTTCTTC. Protein: CASSLGGVAGGGRYNEQFF.

The chain employs TRBV19 and TRBJ1-5; the D is unclear. The V gene's germline CDR1 is LNHDA and CDR2 SQIVND (reference sequence). V was cut by 5 bases and J by 0 bases, with 8 bases left in between. The CDR3 is 14 residues long. For the CDR3, the DNA is TGTGCCAGTAGTCGACAAAATAGCAATCAGCCCCAGCATTTT. It encodes CASSRQNSNQPQHF.

The V and J genes are TRBV6-2 or TRBV6-3 and TRBJ2-1, with 7 bases aligning to TRBD2. CDR1 MNHEY and CDR2 SVGEGT come from the germline V gene. The V segment lost 0 bases and the J segment 6 bases; nucleotides outside the gene matches: 14. The CDR3 is made up of 18 amino acids. The CDR3 bases are TGTGCCAGCAGTTACTCGGATTTGGGGGGGGATCTTATCAATGAGCAGTTCTTC. This translates into CASSYSDLGGDLINEQFF.

This clone was recorded only once. CDR3 sequence reads: CASSQDWAAARGTEAFF. CDR3 nucleotide sequence: TGTGCCAGCAGCCAAGATTGGGCAGCGGCAAGAGGCACTGAAGCTTTCTTT. This chain connects TRBV14 to TRBJ1-1; D uncertain. Trimming took off 0 bases at V and 4 bases at J, with 18 bases between the two ends. Germline V gives CDR1 SGHDN, CDR2 FVKESK. The CDR3 sequence is 17 residues long. The full variable domain, completed using reference TRBV14 and TRBJ1-1, is EAGVTQFPSHSVIEKGQTVTLRCDPISGHDNLYWYRRVMGKEIKFLLHFVKESKQDESGMPNNRFLAERTGGTYSTLKVQPAELEDSGVYFCASSQDWAAARGTEAFFGQGTRLTVV.

This chain links TRBV28 with TRBJ2-1; D is unresolved. V lost 9 bases and J lost 8, with 11 bases in between. The CDR3 sequence is 11 residues long. Germline CDR1 reads MDHEN; CDR2 reads SYDVKM. The DNA for the CDR3 is TGTGCCAGTGTAAGGGAACATGAGCAGTTCTTC. This encodes CASVREHEQFF.

J is TRBJ2-7 and V is TRBV3-1 (or the pseudogene TRBV3-2), with D unclear. Germline CDR1 is LGHDT and CDR2 is YNNKEL (reference sequence). The CDR3 length is 14 residues. The V end was cut by 1 base, the J end by 4 bases, with 11 bases between. CDR3 region: CASSQAVVAYEQYF. CDR3 bases: TGTGCCAGCAGCCAAGCGGTGGTAGCTTACGAGCAGTACTTC.

V gene TRBV5-1 combines with J gene TRBJ1-1, with D maybe TRBD1 (5 bases). V was shortened by 0 bases and J by 0 bases, with 9 bases between the two germline ends. Germline CDR1 and CDR2: SGHRS and YFSETQ. The CDR3 runs to 15 residues. CDR3 DNA: TGCGCCAGCAGCTTGGAGGGGAGAATGAACACTGAAGCTTTCTTT. It yields the protein CASSLEGRMNTEAFF.

V and J are TRBV6-5 and TRBJ1-4; possible D gene TRBD1, 6 bases. The CDR3 extends over 13 amino acids. CDR1 and CDR2 from the germline V gene are MNHEY and SVGAGI. The V end was cut by 6 bases, the J end by 3 bases, with 8 bases between. The CDR3 DNA follows: TGTGCCAGCAGCGACAGGCCTAATGAAAAACTGTTTTTT. Amino acids: CASSDRPNEKLFF.

The chain carries TRBV7-9 and TRBJ1-3; the D gene is possibly TRBD1 (6 bases). V was clipped by 1 base and J by 4 bases, with 11 bases between them. CDR1 SEHNR and CDR2 FQNEAQ come from the germline V gene (reference sequence). The CDR3 has 15 residues. The CDR3 region is CASSLGGGDGNTIYF. The DNA for the CDR3 is TGTGCCAGCAGCTTAGGAGGGGGTGACGGAAACACCATATATTTT.